This T cell receptor beta chain is drawn from a study of OX40 agonist ivuxolimab in advanced cancers. Across the study: Every 2 weeks, ivuxolimab was infused into the patients intravenously at between 0.01 and 10 mg/kg. Study-wide results and limits: Expanded clones were, on average, more numerous in CD8+ T cells than in CD4+.

Sequencing used immunoSEQ multiplex PCR; TCRdb keeps in-frame clones, though not all of them. This table has tens of thousands of clones, around nine tenths appearing once. This clone was seen once. What it recognizes is unknown. This CDR3 has 13 residues. CDR1 is SGHKS and CDR2 is YYEKEE in the germline V gene (reference sequence). V was trimmed by 0 bases and J by 4 bases, leaving 6 bases between them. This sample comprised CD4+ or CD8+ T cells sorted from blood, obtained in a trial of the OX40 agonist ivuxolimab. V gene TRBV5-5 combines with J gene TRBJ2-3, with no clear D. The clonotype originates from an adult with an advanced solid tumor such as melanoma, head and neck, liver or kidney cancer. CDR3 residues: CASSLVPSDTQYF. Written as DNA, the CDR3 is TGTGCCAGCAGCTTGGTACCATCAGATACGCAGTATTTT.